This TCR beta chain derives from a study of blood T cells in healthy people across ages. CDR3 length: 16 residues. The V and J ends lost 0 bases and 1 base respectively, with 12 bases between them. The germline CDR1 and CDR2 sequences are SGDLS and YYNGEE. Through a sample-barcoded 5' primer and a J-beta primer mix, a second PCR was run for about 6 to 12 cycles. TCRdb reprocessed the 5' RACE reads with MiXCR, giving one entry per CDR3 protein. The sample has about 900,000 distinct CDR3 sequences; roughly 52% are singletons. This chain links TRBV9 with TRBJ2-3, with D hard to call. The receptor comes from a man between 25 and 39 years old in good health. The sequencing input was blood. The CDR3 DNA reads TGTGCCAGCAGCGTAGCGTACTCTAGGCGCACAGATACGCAGTATTTT. Amino acids: CASSVAYSRRTDTQYF.